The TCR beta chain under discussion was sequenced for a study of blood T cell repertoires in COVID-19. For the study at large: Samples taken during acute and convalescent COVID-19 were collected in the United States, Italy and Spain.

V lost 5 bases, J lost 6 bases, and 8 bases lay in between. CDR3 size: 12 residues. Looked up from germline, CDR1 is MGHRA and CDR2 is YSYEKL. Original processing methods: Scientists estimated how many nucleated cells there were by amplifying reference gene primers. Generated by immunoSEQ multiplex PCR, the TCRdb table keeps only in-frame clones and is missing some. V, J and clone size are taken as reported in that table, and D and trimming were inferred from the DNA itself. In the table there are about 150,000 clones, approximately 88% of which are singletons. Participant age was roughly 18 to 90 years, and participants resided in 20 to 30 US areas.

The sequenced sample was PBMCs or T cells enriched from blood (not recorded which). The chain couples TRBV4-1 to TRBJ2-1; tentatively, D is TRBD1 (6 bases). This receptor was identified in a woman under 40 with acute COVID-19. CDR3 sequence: CASSARGNEQFF. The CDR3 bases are TGCGCCAGCAGCGCCAGGGGCAATGAGCAGTTCTTC.